These 14 T cell receptor beta chains originate from one sample sequenced in a study of blood T cell repertoires in COVID-19. Measured with immunoSEQ multiplex PCR; TCRdb has only the in-frame clones, and not every one. The data contain about 170,000 clones, around four fifths of them singletons. The sequencing input was peripheral blood. The origin of the receptors is a woman aged 65 to 85 with COVID-19, enrolled during active disease.

The chain recombines TRBV21-1 with TRBJ2-3; TRBD2 is the table's D call, not checked against the DNA. TRBV21-1 has pseudogene status. This CDR3 contains 17 residues. CDR3 DNA: TGTGCCAGCAGCAAAGCGCCCCGAGCGGCGAGCACAGATACGCAGTATTTT. Its protein is CASSKAPRAASTDTQYF.

The table lists this clone with a few counts. The chain recombines TRBV19 with TRBJ2-1, with TRBD1 matching over 9 bases. J lost 10 bases, V lost 3 bases, and 7 bases had no gene match. Germline CDR1 is LNHDA and CDR2 is SQIVND (reference sequence). The CDR3 length is 14 residues. CDR3 nucleotides: TGTGCCAGTAGTATCGGACAGGGGAGGGCGGAGCAGTTCTTC. This sequence encodes CASSIGQGRAEQFF.

In DNA, the CDR3 is TGTGCCAGCAGTGAACCCGACAGGGGGCGACCCACAGATACGCAGTATTTT. Residues: CASSEPDRGRPTDTQYF. The V call is TRBV25-1, the J call TRBJ2-3; 10 positions match TRBD1. The CDR3 length is 17 residues. Germline loops: CDR1 MGHDK, CDR2 SYGVNS. V lost 2 bases to trimming and J lost 2 bases; unmatched junction nucleotides: 7.

This clone was found once. The chain carries TRBV10-3 and TRBJ1-3; maybe TRBD1 (6 bases). Germline V gene lookup returns CDR1 ENHRY and CDR2 SYGVKD. V lost 10 bases and J 4 bases, leaving 17 bases between the germline ends. CDR3 length: 14 residues. CDR3 in amino acids: CATRPSDSGNTIYF. The DNA for the CDR3 is TGTGCCACCCGCCCGTCGGACAGCGGAAACACCATATATTTT.

The chain uses TRBV6-5 and TRBJ2-3, with 8 bases that match TRBD2. The CDR3 is 14 amino acids. With 7 bases clipped from V and 6 bases from J, the junction kept 9 bases outside the gene matches. Germline assignment: CDR1 MNHEY and CDR2 SVGAGI. DNA of the CDR3: TGTGCCAGCAACCGGGAGGGCCGTTCGGATACGCAGTATTTT. This gives the protein CASNREGRSDTQYF.

V and J are TRBV5-6 and TRBJ1-5, with D possibly matching TRBD1 (5 bases). The ends were cut back, 0 bases at V and 3 bases at J, with 7 bases in the middle. The length of the CDR3 is 14 residues. Germline V gives CDR1 SGHDT, CDR2 YYEEEE. The CDR3 loop is CASSLGQFNQPQHF. CDR3 nucleotides: TGTGCCAGCAGCTTGGGACAGTTCAATCAGCCCCAGCATTTT.

The V call is TRBV27, the J call TRBJ2-3, with TRBD2 matching over 7 bases. Germline trimming cut 6 bases from V and 0 bases from J; bases unmatched to any gene: 9. The germline V gene encodes CDR1 MNHEY and CDR2 SMNVEV (reference sequence). The CDR3 is 16 amino acids. CDR3 nucleotides: TGTGCCAGCAGGGCCCTAGCGGACCGTAGCACAGATACGCAGTATTTT. This encodes CASRALADRSTDTQYF.

This clone was observed once. DNA for the CDR3: TGTGCCAGCAGCTACGGAGATTCACCCCTCCACTTT. It specifies CASSYGDSPLHF. V is TRBV6-5 and J is TRBJ1-6; D is ambiguous. CDR3 size: 12 residues. Germline-derived CDR1 and CDR2 are MNHEY and SVGAGI. With 6 bases removed from V and 8 bases from J, the gap between germline ends came to 8 bases.

The chain uses TRBV6-2 or TRBV6-3 and TRBJ1-1; D call uncertain. The CDR3 totals 13 residues. Germline CDR1 and CDR2: MNHEY and SVGEGT. The V end lost 4 bases, the J end lost 1 base, and 7 bases lay between the germline ends. The CDR3 region is CASSFIRNTEAFF. In nucleotides, the CDR3 is TGTGCCAGCAGTTTCATCAGGAACACTGAAGCTTTCTTT.

The chain uses TRBV2 and TRBJ2-5; TRBD2 matches 12 bases. With 8 bases clipped from V and 9 bases from J, the junction kept 1 base outside the gene matches. The CDR3 has 11 amino acids. CDR1 SNHLY and CDR2 FYNNEI come from the germline V gene. In nucleotides, the CDR3 is TGTGCCAGCTCTAGCGGGGGGGCCCAGTACTTC. Translation: CASSSGGAQYF.

The chain recombines TRBV2 with TRBJ2-4; TRBD1 matches 7 bases. J was trimmed by 1 base and V by 5 bases; bases with no gene match: 8. Germline V gene lookup returns CDR1 SNHLY and CDR2 FYNNEI. CDR3 length: 16 residues. CDR3 amino acids: CASSLDRDSAKNIQYF. In nucleotides, the CDR3 is TGTGCCAGCAGTCTTGACAGGGATTCTGCCAAAAACATTCAGTACTTC.

V and J are TRBV6-6 and TRBJ1-4; D may be TRBD1 (5 bases). The ends were cut back, 2 bases at V and 3 bases at J, with 10 bases in the middle. From germline, CDR1 is MNHNY and CDR2 SVGAGI (reference sequence). The length of the CDR3 is 15 residues. CDR3 sequence reads: CASSYGAASNEKLFF. CDR3 bases: TGTGCCAGCAGTTACGGGGCAGCCTCTAATGAAAAACTGTTTTTT.

This sequence joins TRBV5-1 and TRBJ2-6, with a weak D call TRBD2 (6 bases). Trimming pared 4 bases from V and 4 bases from J, leaving 6 bases between. The germline gives CDR1 SGHRS, CDR2 YFSETQ. This CDR3 has 13 residues. This CDR3 is CASSAGGANVLTF. The CDR3 coding sequence is TGCGCCAGCAGCGCGGGGGGGGCCAACGTCCTGACTTTC.

The CDR3 sequence: CASSQGQGAYGYTF. DNA of the CDR3: TGTGCCAGCAGCCAAGGACAGGGGGCGTATGGCTACACCTTC. V usage is TRBV3-1 (or the pseudogene TRBV3-2) and J usage is TRBJ1-2; 10 positions match TRBD1. V trimming: 1 base; J trimming: 5 bases; junction bases outside the gene matches: 1. Germline loops: CDR1 LGHDT, CDR2 YNNKEL (reference sequence). This CDR3 comprises 14 residues.